These T cell receptor beta chains were read from a single sample in a study of control samples from healthy donors and cancer patients. Repertoires were generated with immunoSEQ multiplex PCR, while TCRdb's copy carries only in-frame clones and drops some. The sample lists 75,000 to 95,000 clones, about 88% occurring once. The specimen sequenced was blood. The receptors stem from a woman between 50 and 59 years old in good health. Both conserved end residues are part of each CDR3. The order of the fields is V gene, J gene, CDR3 protein.

TRBV4-1	TRBJ1-3	CASSQDRDTIYF
TRBV5-1	TRBJ1-4	CASSLAGEKLFF
TRBV5-4	TRBJ2-3	CASSLPGGLGDTQYF
TRBV10-2	TRBJ1-1	CASRGTDIWNTEAFF
TRBV19	TRBJ1-1	CASTPPGQGASSAFF
TRBV18	TRBJ2-1	CASSPGPGGVNEQFF
TRBV6-5	TRBJ1-1	CASSGRGDTEAFF
TRBV19	TRBJ1-4	CASSPGGTNEKLFF
TRBV5-6	TRBJ2-1	CASSFWDLSGSYNEQFF
TRBV6-5	TRBJ1-4	CASSTPRNGKLFF
TRBV12-5	TRBJ2-1	CASGPGQVEQFF
TRBV5-5	TRBJ1-4	CASSPQGQGYKKLFF
TRBV2	TRBJ2-1	CASVLAGGFNEQFF
TRBV6-5	TRBJ2-5	CASSRLLQETQYF
TRBV2	TRBJ1-4	CASSKEGTTNEKLFF
TRBV6-6	TRBJ2-7	CASSLVSSSSEQYF
TRBV2	TRBJ1-2	CASNQVIGQLYGYTF
TRBV3-1/TRBV3-2	TRBJ2-7	CASSQGPSYEQYF
TRBV5-8	TRBJ1-5	CASSLTRHYNQPQHF
TRBV5-8	TRBJ1-1	CASSFKGTGRNTEAFF
TRBV10-2	TRBJ1-3	CASTASSGNTIYF
TRBV5-4	TRBJ1-1	CASSSRNRANTEAFF
TRBV10-3	TRBJ1-1	CAISYDHRNTEAFF
TRBV2	TRBJ1-1	CASSDIFGTGSSVGLNTEAFF
TRBV24-1	TRBJ2-1	CATSDPGWGHNEQFF
TRBV19	TRBJ1-5	CASSMAKRDQPQHF
TRBV13	TRBJ2-1	CASSQYRKTYNEQFF
TRBV6-1	TRBJ1-6	CASSDRTGGANSPLHF
TRBV5-6	TRBJ2-3	CASSGVSTDTQYF
TRBV7-9	TRBJ2-3	CASTHGPGTSADTQYF
TRBV11-2	TRBJ1-2	CASSQPQGTGGYTF
TRBV5-6	TRBJ1-5	CASSLGQGINQPQHF
TRBV2	TRBJ2-7	CASSESGKGEQYF
TRBV2	TRBJ1-4	CASSVSVPNEKLFF
TRBV9	TRBJ1-2	CASSPGTAHGYTF
TRBV9	TRBJ1-4	CASSSSRGATNEKLFF
TRBV9	TRBJ2-2	CASSARDRGRSGELFF
TRBV5-4	TRBJ1-4	CASSLSGTNEKLFF
TRBV18	TRBJ2-3	CASSPPWGSSTDTQYF
TRBV5-4	TRBJ2-7	CASSLGGGPLAGEQYF
TRBV11-2	TRBJ2-1	CASSISGSTYNEQFF
TRBV14	TRBJ2-5	CASSQELGSEETQYF
TRBV3-1/TRBV3-2	TRBJ2-7	CASSQSLGGLSSYEQYF
TRBV5-5	TRBJ1-1	CASSLVRTEAFF
TRBV5-1	TRBJ1-3	CASSRGQPAGNTIYF